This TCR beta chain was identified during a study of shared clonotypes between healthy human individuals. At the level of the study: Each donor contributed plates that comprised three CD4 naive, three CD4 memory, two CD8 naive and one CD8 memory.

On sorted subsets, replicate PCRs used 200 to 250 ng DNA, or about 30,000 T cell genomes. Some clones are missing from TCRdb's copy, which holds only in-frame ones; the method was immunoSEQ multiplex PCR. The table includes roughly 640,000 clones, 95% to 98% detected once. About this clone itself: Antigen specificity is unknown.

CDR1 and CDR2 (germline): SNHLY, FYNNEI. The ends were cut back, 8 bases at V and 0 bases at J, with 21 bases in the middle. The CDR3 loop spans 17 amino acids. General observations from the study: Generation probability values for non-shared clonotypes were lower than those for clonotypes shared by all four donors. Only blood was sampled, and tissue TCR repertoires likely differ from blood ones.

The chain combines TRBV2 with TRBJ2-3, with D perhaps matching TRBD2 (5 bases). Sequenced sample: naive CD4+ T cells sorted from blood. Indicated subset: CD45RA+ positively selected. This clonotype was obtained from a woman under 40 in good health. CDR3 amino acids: CASFVTMRAFSTDTQYF. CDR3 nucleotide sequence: TGTGCCAGCTTCGTGACGATGAGGGCCTTTAGCACAGATACGCAGTATTTT.